Each of the 17 T cell receptor beta chains below was sequenced from the same sample in a study of CD8+CD57+ T cells in acquired aplastic anemia. It was genomic DNA that served as the template for profiling TCR beta VDJ and CDR3. TCRdb called the reads again in MiXCR, with one record for every CDR3 protein. Of hundreds of thousands of distinct CDR3 sequences listed, roughly three fifths are singletons. The sequenced material came from sorted CD4+, CD8+, or CD8+CD57+ T cells (not recorded which) from PBMCs. These receptor sequences come from a human donor with severe aplastic anemia or a healthy control (not recorded which).

The V call is TRBV29-1, the J call TRBJ1-2, with D unresolved. CDR3 length: 13 residues. Trimming left V 2 bases short and J 3 bases short, with 10 bases between. CDR1 is SQVTM, CDR2 ANQGSEA, per germline. The CDR3 sequence is CSVERRQDYGYTF. The CDR3 bases are TGCAGCGTTGAACGTCGGCAGGACTATGGCTACACCTTC.

The CDR3 protein is CASSPQAEDTQYF. The CDR3, as DNA: TGTGCCAGCTCACCACAGGCGGAAGATACGCAGTATTTT. The V gene is TRBV18, the J gene TRBJ2-3; D unresolved. There are 13 residues in the CDR3. Germline CDR1 reads KGHSH; CDR2 reads LQKENI. V was pared by 1 base and J by 5 bases, with 7 bases between.

The V and J genes are TRBV20-1 and TRBJ1-6; possible D gene TRBD1, 5 bases. This CDR3 spans 17 amino acids. Trimming removed 0 bases from V and 0 bases from J, with 12 bases in between. Germline values: CDR1 DFQATT, CDR2 SNEGSKA (reference sequence). The CDR3 is CSARDGHPSSYNSPLHF. In DNA, the CDR3 is TGCAGTGCTAGAGACGGACACCCGAGCTCCTATAATTCACCCCTCCACTTT.

This clonotype occurred a few times. This rearrangement joins TRBV20-1 to TRBJ1-6; D is unresolved. CDR3 length equals 15 residues. V was pared by 0 bases and J by 7 bases, with 13 bases between. Germline CDR1 DFQATT, CDR2 SNEGSKA (reference sequence). CDR3 coding DNA: TGCAGTGCTAGAGATTTGGGGTTCAGGAATTCACCCCTCCACTTT. Protein: CSARDLGFRNSPLHF.

Written as DNA, the CDR3 is TGTGCCAGCTCACGACCCAGCTCTGGAAACACCATATATTTT. Residues: CASSRPSSGNTIYF. The rearrangement links TRBV18 to TRBJ1-3; D call uncertain. Trimming pared 4 bases from V and 0 bases from J, leaving 7 bases between. Germline V gene sequence: CDR1 KGHSH, CDR2 LQKENI. The CDR3 is 14 amino acids.

The V gene is TRBV7-2, the J gene TRBJ2-1, with 11 bases aligning to TRBD2. The CDR3 sequence is 15 residues long. Germline lookup yields CDR1 SGHTA and CDR2 FQGNSA. With V trimmed by 1 base and J by 10 bases, 6 bases remained unmatched. The chain's CDR3 is CASSLGGLAAGEQFF. The CDR3 DNA is TGTGCCAGCAGCTTAGGGGGACTAGCGGCTGGGGAGCAGTTCTTC. The full variable domain, with the rest looked up from reference TRBV7-2 and TRBJ2-1, is GAGVSQSPSNKVTEKGKDVELRCDPISGHTALYWYRQSLGQGLEFLIYFQGNSAPDKSGLPSDRFSAERTGGSVSTLTIQRTQQEDSAVYLCASSLGGLAAGEQFFGPGTRLTVL.

The V gene is TRBV4-3, the J gene TRBJ2-1, with D perhaps matching TRBD2 (5 bases). Per the germline V gene, CDR1 is LGHNA and CDR2 is YSLEER. Trimming pared 0 bases from V and 6 bases from J, leaving 12 bases between. The CDR3 extends over 15 amino acids. CDR3 residues: CASSQDRGWGNEQFF. CDR3 nucleotides: TGCGCCAGCAGCCAAGATCGGGGTTGGGGCAATGAGCAGTTCTTC.

The rearrangement joins TRBV27 to TRBJ2-4, with D uncertain. Trimming removed 3 bases from V and 0 bases from J, with 12 bases in between. Germline CDR1 and CDR2: MNHEY and SMNVEV (reference sequence). This CDR3 comprises 16 residues. CDR3 bases: TGTGCCAGCAGTTTGGGCACGACGTTAGCCAAAAACATTCAGTACTTC. This sequence encodes CASSLGTTLAKNIQYF.

This chain links TRBV20-1 with TRBJ2-7; possible D gene TRBD1, 6 bases. The CDR3 consists of 14 residues. The ends were cut back, 5 bases at V and 1 base at J, with 15 bases in the middle. Germline V gene sequence: CDR1 DFQATT, CDR2 SNEGSKA (reference sequence). The chain's CDR3 is CSASTGGDSYEQYF. DNA of the CDR3: TGCAGTGCTTCGACAGGCGGCGATTCCTACGAGCAGTACTTC.

Points on this clonotype: One junction end disagrees with the germline gene, perhaps due to a read error. The genes are TRBV5-1 and TRBJ1-4; no firm D call. The germline V gene encodes CDR1 SGHRS and CDR2 YFSETQ. This CDR3 spans 16 amino acids. DNA for the CDR3: TGCGCCAGCAGCTTGGGAGTTTGGGAGGCTAATGGAAAACTGTTCTTT. It is translated as CASSLGVWEANGKLFF. The whole variable domain, remainder taken from reference TRBV5-1 and TRBJ1-4, is KAGVTQTPRYLIKTRGQQVTLSCSPISGHRSVSWYQQTPGQGLQFLFEYFSETQRNKGNFPGRFSGRQFSNSRSEMNVSTLELGDSALYLCASSLGVWEANGKLFFGSGTQLSVL.

The rearrangement links TRBV7-2 to TRBJ2-3; 10 nucleotides agree with TRBD2. This CDR3 contains 15 residues. CDR1 is SGHTA, CDR2 FQGNSA, per germline. V trimming: 1 base; J trimming: 7 bases; junction bases outside the gene matches: 5. CDR3 bases: TGTGCCAGCAGCTTAGGGGGACTAGCGTTTAATACGCAGTATTTT. This gives the protein CASSLGGLAFNTQYF.

The rearrangement links TRBV19 to TRBJ1-2; D might be TRBD1 (6 bases). The CDR3 covers 14 residues. Trimming shortened V by 1 base and J by 2 bases, and 8 bases separated the two germline ends. Germline CDR1 is LNHDA and CDR2 is SQIVND (reference sequence). The CDR3 region has the DNA TGTGCCAGTAGTATAGGGGGGGCGAACTATGGCTACACCTTC. This sequence encodes CASSIGGANYGYTF.

J is TRBJ2-7 and V is TRBV20-1; D is ambiguous. The CDR3 runs to 11 residues. V lost 7 bases and J lost 5, with 12 bases in between. Germline V gives CDR1 DFQATT, CDR2 SNEGSKA (reference sequence). The CDR3 DNA is TGCAGTGTTAGTCCGGAGAACGAGCAGTACTTC. Protein sequence: CSVSPENEQYF.

This clonotype appeared many times. This sequence joins TRBV5-6 and TRBJ2-1; D gene unclear. Germline CDR1 is SGHDT and CDR2 is YYEEEE. CDR3 size: 13 residues. Trimming shortened V by 2 bases and J by 2 bases, and 5 bases separated the two germline ends. CDR3 coding DNA: TGTGCCAGCAGCTTCAACCCCTACAATGAGCAGTTCTTC. Translating it yields CASSFNPYNEQFF.

This clonotype was counted at least ten times. The chain couples TRBV12-3 or TRBV12-4 to TRBJ1-1; no reliable D call. Trimming cost V 2 bases and J 2 bases, with 6 bases left between them. The CDR3 has 13 residues. The DNA for the CDR3 is TGTGCCAGCAGTTTACTATACAACACTGAAGCTTTCTTT. This encodes CASSLLYNTEAFF.

This clonotype has a count of ten or more. The chain uses TRBV20-1 and TRBJ1-2, with D tentatively TRBD1 (5 bases). There are 11 residues in the CDR3. V lost 5 bases and J lost 4, with 8 bases in between. CDR1 is DFQATT, CDR2 SNEGSKA, per germline (reference sequence). CDR3 residues: CSASGVYGYTF. CDR3 coding DNA: TGCAGTGCTTCGGGGGTCTATGGCTACACCTTC.

V and J are TRBV6-5 and TRBJ1-2; a weak D match, TRBD1 (5 bases). Trimming stripped 4 bases from V and 7 bases from J, with 10 bases between. The CDR3 is made up of 12 amino acids. The germline gives CDR1 MNHEY, CDR2 SVGAGI. The CDR3: CASSFVGGGYTF. The CDR3 DNA reads TGTGCCAGCAGTTTTGTTGGGGGTGGCTACACCTTC.